This T cell receptor (beta chain) was observed in a study of blood T cells in healthy people across ages. Overall study findings and caveats: Roughly linearly, TCR beta diversity per million T cells fell as age increased. Changes in expanded clonotypes were possibly confounded, as the CMV status of donors was unknown.

With respect to this clonotype: Its matching antigen is unknown.

Collection of about 9.4 milliliters of peripheral blood was performed for each donor. Through a sample-barcoded 5' primer and a J-beta primer mix, a second PCR was run for roughly 6 to 12 cycles. TCRdb used MiXCR to reprocess the 5' RACE reads, holding one entry per CDR3 protein. The sample yields 1.2 million to 1.5 million distinct CDR3 sequences, around 59% seen once. The sample taken for sequencing was blood. This receptor was obtained from a man aged 18-30 years in good health.

The CDR3 DNA follows: TGTGCCAGCAGCTTAACCAGCCAAGTATCCCTATCTGGGGGCCAAGAGACCCAGTACTTC. It yields the protein CASSLTSQVSLSGGQETQYF. This sequence joins TRBV7-2 and TRBJ2-5, with D possibly called TRBD1 or TRBD2 (5 bases each). CDR1 and CDR2 from the germline V gene are SGHTA and FQGNSA. The CDR3 spans 20 residues. Trimming removed 2 bases from V and 1 base from J, with 26 bases in between.